The entry that follows covers one T cell receptor beta chain sequence. The data belong to a study of blood T cell repertoires in COVID-19. In the study overall: T cells, B-cell-depleted T cells, or PBMCs supplied cDNA or gDNA.

Original handling: Amplifying reference gene primers gave estimates of nucleated cell counts. The repertoire was sequenced with immunoSEQ multiplex PCR; TCRdb's copy has only in-frame clones and lacks some. The DNA was the basis for D and trimming; V, J and clone size are from that table. The repertoire has a few hundred thousand clones, 80% to 90% of them found once; the top ten carry 3% to 4.5%. Enrolled through a virtual design, the participants were between roughly 18 and 95 years of age and came from about two dozen US areas. The study assigned cohorts using participant-reported clinical history. Trimming stripped 6 bases from V and 5 bases from J, with 13 bases between. CDR1 is KGHSH and CDR2 is LQKENI in the germline V gene. CDR3 length: 13 residues.

The origin of this receptor is a woman in her thirties or forties with acute COVID-19. The specimen sequenced was PBMCs or T cells enriched from blood (not recorded which). This sequence joins TRBV18 and TRBJ2-5; D is ambiguous. The CDR3 sequence: CASSPLGRETQYF. The CDR3 DNA follows: TGTGCCAGCTCCCCCCTTGGCAGGGAGACCCAGTACTTC.